This TCR beta chain was captured in a study of blood T cells in healthy people across ages. Study-level information: Roughly one uniquely barcoded beta molecule per two T cells was captured.

The people who gave samples were healthy Caucasians from Russia, aged roughly 6 to 100. Then a second PCR, running roughly 6 to 12 cycles, was carried out with a sample-barcoded 5' primer and a J-beta primer mix. In TCRdb, the 5' RACE reads were re-called with MiXCR into one record per CDR3 protein. The table has 600,000 or so distinct CDR3 sequences, approximately 30% seen once. With 4 bases removed from V and 1 base from J, the gap between germline ends came to 12 bases. The CDR3 totals 16 residues. The V gene's germline CDR1 is SGHRS and CDR2 YFSETQ. This clonotype was seen only a few times. The clonotype originates from a woman older than 75 in good health. This chain connects TRBV5-1 to TRBJ1-6; D uncertain. The material sequenced was blood. The CDR3 DNA is TGCGCCAGCAGCCTGGGTGATCAATCCTATAATTCACCCCTCCACTTT. Its translation: CASSLGDQSYNSPLHF. Combining the CDR3 with reference TRBV5-1 and TRBJ1-6 gives the whole variable domain KAGVTQTPRYLIKTRGQQVTLSCSPISGHRSVSWYQQTPGQGLQFLFEYFSETQRNKGNFPGRFSGRQFSNSRSEMNVSTLELGDSALYLCASSLGDQSYNSPLHFGNGTRLTVT.